The 15 T cell receptor beta chains presented below share a single source sample, sequenced in a study of blood T cells in healthy people across ages (dated by TCRdb to about 2015). Libraries were made using 5' RACE. Sequencing took place on an Illumina HiSeq 2500. A second roughly 6 to 11 cycle PCR used a sample-barcoded 5' primer and a J-beta primer mix. TCRdb redid the processing of the public reads, applying fastp at Q25 and MiXCR, and retained in-frame beta chains. Under each unique CDR3 protein, matching rows form one entry showing the most common genes and DNA. For this sample the table gives about 940,000 distinct CDR3 sequences, of which around 48% were detected only once. Around an eighth of the sample lies in the top ten. Sequences were obtained from blood. The receptors shown here come from a man aged 25 to 40 in good health.

The V gene is TRBV20-1, the J gene TRBJ2-1; D unresolved. With 1 base removed from V and 7 bases from J, the gap between germline ends came to 5 bases. Germline CDR1 is DFQATT and CDR2 is SNEGSKA (reference sequence). The CDR3 has 11 residues. CDR3 in DNA: TGCAGTGCTAGAGGGGAAAATGAGCAGTTCTTC. It yields the protein CSARGENEQFF.

This chain connects TRBV7-2 to TRBJ1-5; TRBD1 is a possible D gene (5 bases). V was trimmed by 0 bases and J by 7 bases, leaving 7 bases between them. CDR3 size: 13 residues. Germline CDR1 reads SGHTA; CDR2 reads FQGNSA. CDR3 region: CASSLAGAQPQHF. The CDR3 nucleotides read TGTGCCAGCAGCTTAGCCGGGGCGCAGCCCCAGCATTTT.

The V call is TRBV29-1, the J call TRBJ2-3, with D perhaps matching TRBD2 (5 bases). Trimming took 0 bases from V and 0 from J, leaving 13 bases between them. CDR1 and CDR2 from the germline V gene are SQVTM and ANQGSEA. The CDR3 length is 16 residues. The chain's CDR3 is CSVEDPDGKSTDTQYF. The CDR3 DNA sequence: TGCAGCGTTGAAGACCCCGACGGGAAGAGCACAGATACGCAGTATTTT.

The chain combines TRBV20-1 with TRBJ2-5; no reliable D call. The length of the CDR3 is 14 residues. V lost 1 base and J lost 11, with 20 bases in between. From germline, CDR1 is DFQATT and CDR2 SNEGSKA (reference sequence). CDR3 DNA: TGCAGTGCTAGAGCTCCCCAAAACTACAATGAGCAGTACTTC. Amino acids: CSARAPQNYNEQYF.

The chain has TRBV4-3 and TRBJ2-1, with a tentative D call TRBD2 (5 bases). The CDR3 runs to 14 residues. Trimming pared 0 bases from V and 6 bases from J, leaving 9 bases between. Germline V gene lookup returns CDR1 LGHNA and CDR2 YSLEER. This chain's CDR3 is CASSQDGRGNEQFF. The CDR3 nucleotides read TGCGCCAGCAGCCAAGACGGACGGGGCAATGAGCAGTTCTTC.

This clonotype was seen a few times. V and J are TRBV20-1 and TRBJ2-7; TRBD1 agrees at 7 bases. The DNA end is more similar to TRBJ2-5, so the J call may be wrong. The CDR3 covers 14 residues. Germline values: CDR1 DFQATT, CDR2 SNEGSKA (reference sequence). CDR3 DNA sequence: TGCAGAGTTTCCGACAGGGATAATATAGAGACCCAGTACTTC. This translates into CRVSDRDNIETQYF.

This clonotype occurred a few times. This chain links TRBV5-1 with TRBJ2-4; 8 bases match TRBD2. V dropped 6 bases and J dropped 3; count of bases not matched to a gene: 8. Germline loops: CDR1 SGHRS, CDR2 YFSETQ. The CDR3 runs 15 residues. CDR3 DNA sequence: TGCGCCAGCACCGAAGCGGGGGACAACAAAAACATTCAGTACTTC. This sequence encodes CASTEAGDNKNIQYF.

This chain links TRBV28 with TRBJ2-5, with TRBD1 matching over 8 bases. Germline V gene lookup returns CDR1 MDHEN and CDR2 SYDVKM. The junction had 4 bases not matched to a gene; V was cut back by 6 bases and J by 4 bases. The CDR3 runs to 13 residues. The CDR3 DNA sequence: TGTGCCAGCAGCACCACAGGGGGAGAGACCCAGTACTTC. It codes for CASSTTGGETQYF.

The chain joins TRBV6-6 to TRBJ2-7, with D possibly being TRBD1 (6 bases). CDR3 size: 14 residues. The germline CDR1 and CDR2 sequences are MNHNY and SVGAGI (reference sequence). Trimming removed 2 bases from V and 1 base from J, with 9 bases in between. CDR3 sequence (DNA): TGTGCCAGCAGTTACGAGGGGGATTCCTACGAGCAGTACTTC. This encodes CASSYEGDSYEQYF.

V is TRBV6-2 or TRBV6-3 and J is TRBJ1-1; the D gene is possibly TRBD1 (5 bases). V was cut by 2 bases and J by 3 bases, with 13 bases left in between. The CDR3 runs 15 residues. Germline V gene data show CDR1 as MNHEY and CDR2 as SVGEGT. The CDR3 coding sequence is TGTGCCAGCAGTTACCCGACGGGGGTAGACACTGAAGCTTTCTTT. It specifies CASSYPTGVDTEAFF.

This clonotype has just a few counts. This chain connects TRBV12-3 or TRBV12-4 to TRBJ1-1; 8 bases match TRBD1. The J segment lost 5 bases and the V segment lost 5 bases, leaving 10 bases of the junction unmatched. The CDR3 loop spans 15 amino acids. The CDR3 DNA reads as TGTGCCAGCAGTCTAAATGGACAGGGCGGAACTGAAGCTTTCTTT. It is translated as CASSLNGQGGTEAFF.

The gene calls are TRBV5-5 and TRBJ2-1; 9 bases map to TRBD1. Germline CDR1 is SGHKS and CDR2 is YYEKEE (reference sequence). V trimming: 3 bases; J trimming: 8 bases; junction bases outside the gene matches: 9. This CDR3 contains 15 residues. CDR3 coding DNA: TGTGCCAGCAGCTGGGACAGGGCGATTTTCGATGAGCAGTTCTTC. It encodes CASSWDRAIFDEQFF.

Notes on this clonotype: A much larger clone sits a single nucleotide away, making a read error possible. The chain combines TRBV15 with TRBJ2-3, with no clear D. Germline V gene sequence: CDR1 LNHNV, CDR2 YYDKDF (reference sequence). The CDR3 totals 15 residues. The CDR3 is CATSGDGLNTDTQYF. The CDR3 bases are TGTGCCACCAGCGGAGATGGCCTAAACACAGATACGCAGTATTTT.

This chain joins TRBV7-2 and TRBJ2-5; TRBD1 is a possible D gene (6 bases). This CDR3 region has 16 residues. V dropped 4 bases and J dropped 2 bases, with 17 bases sitting between them. Looked up from germline, CDR1 is SGHTA and CDR2 is FQGNSA. The CDR3 DNA reads as TGTGCCAGCAGCTCCCCAATTACAGGGCAGCAAGAGACCCAGTACTTC. Translated: CASSSPITGQQETQYF.

V is TRBV20-1 and J is TRBJ2-3, with TRBD2 matching 7 bases. Losses at the gene ends were 5 bases for V and 6 bases for J; bases not matched to a gene: 20. CDR3 length: 17 amino acids. Germline loops: CDR1 DFQATT, CDR2 SNEGSKA (reference sequence). The CDR3: CSAPLPSGAKGLDTQYF. The CDR3 region has the DNA TGCAGTGCTCCCCTCCCCAGCGGGGCCAAGGGTCTTGATACGCAGTATTTT.